Presented here are 4 T cell receptor beta chains from one specimen sequenced in a study of cytomegalovirus exposure and HLA in healthy donors. The PCR made use of 60 Vbeta and 13 Jbeta primers. Sequencing was performed with immunoSEQ multiplex PCR; in TCRdb, only in-frame clones are kept and a portion is missing. The sample table includes approximately 110,000 clones. The source material was PBMCs. The source of these receptors is a man aged 45-60 years in good health and CMV-seronegative.

CDR3 residues: CASRPAELDGYEQYF. The CDR3 DNA follows: TGTGCCAGCAGGCCTGCGGAGCTAGACGGCTACGAGCAGTACTTC. This chain links TRBV6-5 with TRBJ2-7; D call uncertain. The CDR3 is 15 residues long. Germline CDR1 reads MNHEY; CDR2 reads SVGAGI. Trimming left V 6 bases short and J 3 bases short, with 18 bases between.

V gene TRBV7-2 combines with J gene TRBJ2-2; 8 bases agree with TRBD2. Germline V gives CDR1 SGHTA, CDR2 FQGNSA. With V trimmed by 5 bases and J by 5 bases, 10 bases remained unmatched. The CDR3 has 16 residues. This CDR3 is CASSQASGRATGELFF. The CDR3 coding sequence is TGTGCCAGCAGCCAGGCAAGCGGGAGAGCGACCGGGGAGCTGTTTTTT.

The V gene is TRBV12-5, the J gene TRBJ1-1, with a tentative D call TRBD1 (5 bases). The CDR3 sequence is 15 residues long. From germline, CDR1 is LGHNT and CDR2 FRNRAP. The V end lost 6 bases, the J end lost 6 bases, and 20 bases lay between the germline ends. The CDR3 sequence: CASGIDSNIFAEAFF. CDR3 DNA: TGTGCTAGTGGCATTGACAGCAATATATTCGCTGAAGCTTTCTTT. Using reference TRBV12-5 and TRBJ1-1 for the parts outside the CDR3, the full variable domain is DARVTQTPRHKVTEMGQEVTMRCQPILGHNTVFWYRQTMMQGLELLAYFRNRAPLDDSGMPKDRFSAEMPDATLATLKIQPSEPRDSAVYFCASGIDSNIFAEAFFGQGTRLTVV.

The CDR3 loop reads CASSQGTSGAGETQYF. The DNA of the CDR3 is TGTGCCAGCAGCCAAGGGACTAGCGGGGCAGGAGAGACCCAGTACTTC. V is TRBV2 and J is TRBJ2-5; 13 nucleotides align to TRBD2. The CDR3 has 16 residues. J lost 4 bases, V lost 6 bases, and 8 bases had no gene match. Germline CDR1 SNHLY, CDR2 FYNNEI.